This T cell receptor beta chain came from a study of blood T cell repertoires in COVID-19. Study overall: COVID-19 samples, acute and convalescent, were from the United States, Italy and Spain. From T cells, B-cell-depleted T cells, or PBMCs came the material, which was cDNA or gDNA.

Germline V lookup: CDR1 SNHLY, CDR2 FYNNEI. The CDR3 extends over 16 amino acids. V shed 4 bases, J shed 2 bases, and the junction held 6 bases outside the gene matches. Participant age was about 18 to 89 years, and participants resided in fewer than 25 US areas. Cohorts were assigned according to the clinical history that participants reported. The table came from immunoSEQ multiplex PCR; TCRdb's copy has only in-frame clones and leaves some out. This table holds around 250,000 clones, around 84% found once. V and J are TRBV2 and TRBJ1-3; 9 bases are a match to TRBD1. The clonotype originates from a woman in her forties or fifties who had been exposed to COVID-19. Sequenced: PBMCs or T cells enriched from blood (not recorded which). In DNA form, the CDR3 reads TGTGCCAGCAGTGCCGGACAGGGGATTACTGGAAACACCATATATTTT. As protein: CASSAGQGITGNTIYF.